This T cell receptor beta chain was observed in a study of beta chain features in type 1 diabetes. As for the study in general: The number of sorted cells examined across all samples was roughly 100,000,000.

Sorting gave populations that all exceeded 95% purity. Germline CDR1 reads MNHEY; CDR2 reads SMNVEV (reference sequence). With 8 bases clipped from V and 6 bases from J, the junction kept 12 bases outside the gene matches. This CDR3 comprises 16 residues. Comments on this clone: Antigen: not known.

Points from the study as a whole: TCRB CDR3s were moderately but significantly shorter in Type 1 diabetes patients in all four CD4+ subsets. Researchers reported that naive, central memory and Treg TCRB repertoires appeared more similar in patients than in healthy donors.

Since all of the isolated RNA was reverse transcribed, expressed TCRB transcripts were what got sequenced. TCRdb's copy holds only in-frame clones and misses some; the assay was immunoSEQ multiplex PCR. The data show 25,000 to 30,000 clones, roughly three fifths seen once. The clonotype originates from a woman under 30 with type 1 diabetes. V gene TRBV27 combines with J gene TRBJ2-1; 11 bases line up with TRBD1. Sequencing input: Tregs from blood. The CDR3 nucleotides read TGTGCCAGCGTTAAGGCGGGGACAGGGGGGAGCAATGAGCAGTTCTTC. It encodes CASVKAGTGGSNEQFF.